This T cell receptor beta chain was identified during a study of CD8 T cells in ankylosing spondylitis. There are 14 residues in the CDR3. V was pared by 5 bases and J by 1 base, with 11 bases between. Preparation of TCR beta libraries was done by quantitative 5'-RACE with molecular barcodes. TCRdb reprocessed the 5' RACE reads via MiXCR and lists one record per CDR3 protein. The data contain 250,000 or so distinct CDR3 sequences, about 10% of them singletons. This clonotype was recorded at least ten times. The source material was blood, either unsorted or a sorted T cell fraction (not recorded which). This TCR was sampled from a male donor with ankylosing spondylitis or in good health (not recorded which). The chain couples TRBV12-3 or TRBV12-4 to TRBJ1-1; perhaps TRBD1 as D (5 bases). In DNA, the CDR3 is TGTGCCAGCAGTCTGACAGTTCCGAACACTGAAGCTTTCTTT. It translates to CASSLTVPNTEAFF.